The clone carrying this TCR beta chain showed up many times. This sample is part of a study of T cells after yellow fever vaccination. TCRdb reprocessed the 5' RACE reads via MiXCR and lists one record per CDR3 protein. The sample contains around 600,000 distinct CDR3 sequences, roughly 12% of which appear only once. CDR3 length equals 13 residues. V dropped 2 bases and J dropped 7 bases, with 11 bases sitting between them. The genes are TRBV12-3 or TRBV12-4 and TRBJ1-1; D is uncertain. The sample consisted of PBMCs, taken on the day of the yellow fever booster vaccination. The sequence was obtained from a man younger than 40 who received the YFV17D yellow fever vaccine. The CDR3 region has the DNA TGTGCCAGCAGTTTAAGCGTGTTCGGTGAAGCTTTCTTT. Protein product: CASSLSVFGEAFF.